The next 17 T cell receptor beta chains were all read from a single sample in a study of cytomegalovirus exposure and HLA in healthy donors. PCR was performed using 60 Vbeta and 13 Jbeta primers. Method: immunoSEQ multiplex PCR; TCRdb's copy keeps in-frame clones and lacks some. The sample yields some 97,000 clones, 70% to 80% seen once. The sample comprised PBMCs. These receptors were taken from a woman between 18 and 29 years old in good health and CMV-seropositive.

This clone was detected only a few times. CDR3 in amino acids: CASSLASADTQYF. CDR3 nucleotide sequence: TGTGCCAGCAGCTTAGCTAGCGCAGATACGCAGTATTTT. J is TRBJ2-3 and V is TRBV11-1; D is perhaps TRBD2 (5 bases). Trimming pared 0 bases from V and 4 bases from J, leaving 5 bases between. Germline V lookup: CDR1 SGHAT, CDR2 FQDESV (reference sequence). The CDR3 contains 13 residues.

The V gene is TRBV5-1, the J gene TRBJ1-4; D unresolved. V lost 3 bases and J lost 0, with 6 bases in between. The CDR3 loop spans 14 amino acids. From germline, CDR1 is SGHRS and CDR2 YFSETQ. CDR3 in amino acids: CASSSDSTNEKLFF. DNA for the CDR3: TGCGCCAGCAGCTCGGACTCAACTAATGAAAAACTGTTTTTT.

The V and J genes are TRBV5-4 and TRBJ2-5; 11 bases map to TRBD1. CDR3 length: 17 amino acids. The junction had 9 bases not matched to a gene; V was cut back by 0 bases and J by 5 bases. Germline-derived CDR1 and CDR2 are SGHNT and YYREEE (reference sequence). CDR3 residues: CASSLARGTGGRETQYF. CDR3 coding DNA: TGTGCCAGCAGCTTGGCCAGAGGGACAGGGGGACGGGAGACCCAGTACTTC.

The V and J genes are TRBV10-3 and TRBJ1-2; 7 positions agree with TRBD1. This CDR3 has 15 amino acids. V was pared by 5 bases and J by 3 bases, with 9 bases of the junction left unmatched. Germline CDR1 is ENHRY and CDR2 is SYGVKD. The CDR3 region has the DNA TGTGCCATCAGTAGGGCCCCCGGGACAGACTATGGCTACACCTTC. Protein sequence: CAISRAPGTDYGYTF.

This sequence joins TRBV6-5 and TRBJ1-3; TRBD1 might be the D (6 bases). Germline CDR1 and CDR2: MNHEY and SVGAGI. Trimming cost V 6 bases and J 0 bases, with 12 bases left between them. The CDR3 covers 15 residues. This CDR3 is CASSPHRDSGNTIYF. The CDR3 bases are TGTGCCAGCAGCCCGCACAGGGACTCTGGAAACACCATATATTTT.

The chain has TRBV11-2 and TRBJ1-4; unclear D gene. The CDR3 is 13 residues long. Trimming took off 7 bases at V and 6 bases at J, with 12 bases between the two ends. CDR1 is SGHAT and CDR2 is FQNNGV in the germline V gene. CDR3 DNA: TGTGCCAGCACCCCCCAAGGAGATGAAAAACTGTTTTTT. Translation gives CASTPQGDEKLFF.

This clone was observed a single time. The rearrangement uses TRBV5-1 and TRBJ2-5, with TRBD1 matching 10 bases. The length of the CDR3 is 15 residues. J gave up 5 bases and V 7 bases, and 11 bases lay outside the gene matches. Germline values: CDR1 SGHRS, CDR2 YFSETQ. The CDR3 spells CASSSGTGVGETQYF. The CDR3 DNA reads TGCGCCAGCTCATCCGGGACAGGGGTTGGGGAGACCCAGTACTTC.

This sequence joins TRBV28 and TRBJ2-5, with 9 bases lining up with TRBD1. CDR1 MDHEN and CDR2 SYDVKM come from the germline V gene. With V trimmed by 2 bases and J by 5 bases, 6 bases remained unmatched. The CDR3 runs to 15 residues. The CDR3 reads CASSLPTGGGETQYF. Written as DNA, the CDR3 is TGTGCCAGCAGTTTACCGACAGGGGGTGGGGAGACCCAGTACTTC.

The rearrangement links TRBV27 to TRBJ1-5, with 8 bases matching TRBD1. The CDR3 has 18 residues. The V segment lost 5 bases and the J segment 0 bases; nucleotides outside the gene matches: 12. Germline CDR1 MNHEY, CDR2 SMNVEV (reference sequence). The CDR3 spells CASSGGLDRDYSNQPQHF. CDR3 DNA sequence: TGTGCCAGCAGTGGGGGGCTGGACAGGGACTATAGCAATCAGCCCCAGCATTTT.

This chain links TRBV7-6 with TRBJ2-7; D ambiguous. In germline, CDR1 is SGHVS, CDR2 FNYEAQ. The CDR3 contains 12 residues. V lost 1 base and J lost 5, with 6 bases in between. CDR3 residues: CASSLVGDEQYF. The CDR3 nucleotides are TGTGCCAGCAGCTTAGTGGGCGACGAGCAGTACTTC.

The V gene is TRBV5-3, the J gene TRBJ2-7; the match to TRBD2 covers 14 bases. TRBV5-3 is filed as an ORF, its function uncertain. The CDR3 totals 21 residues. With V trimmed by 0 bases and J by 1 base, 15 bases remained unmatched. In nucleotides, the CDR3 is TGTGCCAGAAGCTTGGCGGCAGGGACTAGCGGGAGACCAACCCTGTCCTACGAGCAGTACTTC. Its protein is CARSLAAGTSGRPTLSYEQYF.

This CDR3 is CASSMGRGTDTQYF. CDR3 nucleotide sequence: TGTGCCAGTAGTATGGGCAGGGGTACAGATACGCAGTATTTT. This chain connects TRBV19 to TRBJ2-3; a weak D match, TRBD1 (6 bases). The V gene's germline CDR1 is LNHDA and CDR2 SQIVND (reference sequence). The V gene lost 3 bases and the J gene lost 3 bases, with 10 bases spanning the gap. This CDR3 has 14 amino acids.

This chain links TRBV2 with TRBJ2-1; D possibly corresponds to TRBD2 (6 bases). Germline V gene lookup returns CDR1 SNHLY and CDR2 FYNNEI. The CDR3 loop spans 15 amino acids. Trimming stripped 0 bases from V and 5 bases from J, with 11 bases between. CDR3 in DNA: TGTGCCAGCAGTGAAGCGCCCCGACTAGACAATGAGCAGTTCTTC. This gives the protein CASSEAPRLDNEQFF.

The V call is TRBV28, the J call TRBJ1-5; D uncertain. The CDR3 is made up of 14 amino acids. Trimming took off 4 bases at V and 3 bases at J, with 10 bases between the two ends. CDR1 MDHEN and CDR2 SYDVKM come from the germline V gene. The CDR3 DNA reads as TGTGCCAGCAGTTCCACAGACAACAATCAGCCCCAGCATTTT. It specifies CASSSTDNNQPQHF.

The CDR3 loop reads CASSLWAHTDTQYF. DNA of the CDR3: TGTGCCAGCAGTTTATGGGCCCACACAGATACGCAGTATTTT. V and J are TRBV27 and TRBJ2-3, with no clear D. The CDR3 is 14 residues long. Germline CDR1 and CDR2: MNHEY and SMNVEV (reference sequence). V was cut by 1 base and J by 2 bases, with 7 bases left in between.

The chain couples TRBV30 to TRBJ1-2, with TRBD1 matching 8 bases. Trimming at V came to 4 bases and at J to 5 bases, leaving 6 bases not matched to a gene. The CDR3 consists of 13 residues. Germline V gene lookup returns CDR1 GTSNPN and CDR2 SVGIG (reference sequence). The CDR3 here is CAWTGTGGYGYTF. The CDR3, as DNA: TGTGCCTGGACTGGGACAGGCGGATATGGCTACACCTTC.

The CDR3 spells CASSQGLSTASNTEAFF. Here the CDR3 DNA reads TGCGCCAGCAGCCAAGGGCTGAGTACAGCATCGAACACTGAAGCTTTCTTT. The V and J genes are TRBV4-3 and TRBJ1-1; D is ambiguous. V lost 1 base and J 1 base, leaving 16 bases between the germline ends. CDR3 length equals 17 residues. CDR1 and CDR2 from the germline V gene are LGHNA and YSLEER.